One T cell receptor beta chain is described in this entry. This sample is part of a study of blood T cell repertoires in COVID-19. Looking at the study overall: Sources were T cells, B-cell-depleted T cells, or PBMCs; the material itself was cDNA or gDNA.

As originally analysed: Nucleated cell number was recorded as an estimate derived from reference gene primer amplification. Libraries were prepared by immunoSEQ multiplex PCR; TCRdb keeps only in-frame clonotypes and omits some of them. The DNA gave D and trimming, while V, J and clone size come from that table. This repertoire shows 250,000 to 300,000 clones, 80% to 95% found once; its top ten account for approximately 1.2%. There are 18 residues in the CDR3. V trimming: 7 bases; J trimming: 6 bases; junction bases outside the gene matches: 17. Germline CDR1 reads KGHDR; CDR2 reads SFDVKD. This TCR was recovered from a woman in her 30s who had recovered from COVID-19. The V gene is TRBV24-1, the J gene TRBJ2-2; 9 nucleotides agree with TRBD1. The sequencing input was PBMCs or T cells enriched from blood (not recorded which). CDR3 residues: CATSERDRASTFAGELFF. In DNA, the CDR3 is TGTGCCACCAGCGAAAGGGACAGGGCCTCTACCTTTGCCGGGGAGCTGTTTTTT.